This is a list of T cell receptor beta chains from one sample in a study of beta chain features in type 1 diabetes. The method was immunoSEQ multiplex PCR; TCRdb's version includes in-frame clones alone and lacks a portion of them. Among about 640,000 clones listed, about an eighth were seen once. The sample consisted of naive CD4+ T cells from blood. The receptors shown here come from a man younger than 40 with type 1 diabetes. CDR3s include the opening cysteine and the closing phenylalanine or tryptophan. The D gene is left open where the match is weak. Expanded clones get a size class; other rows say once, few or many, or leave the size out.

DNA: TGCGCCAGCAGTCCTGGTAGCGGGACGAAGAACACCGGGGAGCTGTTTTTT; CDR3: CASSPGSGTKNTGELFF; size: -; V: TRBV23-1; D: TRBD2; J: TRBJ2-2
DNA: TGTGCCAGTAAGACTCGACAGGGTGGGTCAGAGACCCAGTACTTC; CDR3: CASKTRQGGSETQYF; size: -; V: TRBV6-5; D: TRBD1; J: TRBJ2-5
DNA: TGTGCTAGCAGCCAGCAAGGGGAAGAGACCCAGTACTTC; CDR3: CASSQQGEETQYF; size: few; V: TRBV7-7; D: -; J: TRBJ2-5
DNA: TGTGCCAGCAGCTTACTGGAGAGTCAGCCCCAGCATTTT; CDR3: CASSLLESQPQHF; size: -; V: TRBV7-8; D: -; J: TRBJ1-5
DNA: TGTGCCAGCAGCTTGGAATACGAGCAGTACTTC; CDR3: CASSLEYEQYF; size: few; V: TRBV5-6; D: -; J: TRBJ2-7
DNA: TGCAGCGTCGGGACAGGGGGCTTCTACGAGCAGTACTTC; CDR3: CSVGTGGFYEQYF; size: few; V: TRBV29-1; D: TRBD1; J: TRBJ2-7
DNA: TGTGCCAGCAGCGTTCAGGGTTCTTCGGTTGGCTACACCTTC; CDR3: CASSVQGSSVGYTF; size: few; V: TRBV9; D: -; J: TRBJ1-2
DNA: TGCAGCGTTGCACCTGGGGCAGGGGACACCGGGGAGCTGTTTTTT; CDR3: CSVAPGAGDTGELFF; size: once; V: TRBV29-1; D: -; J: TRBJ2-2
DNA: TGTGCCAGCAGTCCCATGACAGATTTAGCTTTCTTT; CDR3: CASSPMTDLAFF; size: -; V: TRBV9; D: -; J: TRBJ1-1
DNA: TGTGCCAGCAGTCTCAACGGACAGGGGATCCCTCAGCCCCAGCATTTT; CDR3: CASSLNGQGIPQPQHF; size: -; V: TRBV27; D: TRBD1; J: TRBJ1-5
DNA: TGTGCCAGCAGCGTAGCGCTCTCCTACGAGCAGTACTTC; CDR3: CASSVALSYEQYF; size: -; V: TRBV9; D: -; J: TRBJ2-7
DNA: TGCGCCAGCAGCCAAGTCCTCAATCAGCCCCAGCATTTT; CDR3: CASSQVLNQPQHF; size: -; V: TRBV4-3; D: -; J: TRBJ1-5
DNA: TGTGCCAGCAGTCCCAGGACAGGGTCCGATCGCGACACGCAGTATTTT; CDR3: CASSPRTGSDRDTQYF; size: few; V: TRBV6-6; D: TRBD1; J: TRBJ2-3
DNA: TGCGCCAGCAGCTTGGAACGGCCCAATGAGCAGTTCTTC; CDR3: CASSLERPNEQFF; size: -; V: TRBV5-1; D: -; J: TRBJ2-1
DNA: TGTGCCAGCAGTTACTCGATTGGACTATCCCACAATGAGCAGTTCTTC; CDR3: CASSYSIGLSHNEQFF; size: few; V: TRBV6-5; D: -; J: TRBJ2-1
DNA: TGCGCCAGCAGCTTGGCTGGGGGGCCCCAAGAGACCCAGTACTTC; CDR3: CASSLAGGPQETQYF; size: few; V: TRBV5-1; D: -; J: TRBJ2-5
DNA: TGCAGCGTTGCCGACAGGGAGAATCAGCCCCAGCATTTT; CDR3: CSVADRENQPQHF; size: -; V: TRBV29-1; D: TRBD1; J: TRBJ1-5
DNA: TGTGCCAGCAGAGGCGTTTCATCCCCGGGTAATTCACCCCTCCACTTT; CDR3: CASRGVSSPGNSPLHF; size: few; V: TRBV2; D: -; J: TRBJ1-6
DNA: TGTGCCAGCAGCTTGGCCTTAGCGGGGCAGGAGACCCAGTACTTC; CDR3: CASSLALAGQETQYF; size: -; V: TRBV5-4; D: TRBD2; J: TRBJ2-5
DNA: TGCGCCAGCAGCCGTAGGGACACCAGCACAGATACGCAGTATTTT; CDR3: CASSRRDTSTDTQYF; size: few; V: TRBV5-1; D: -; J: TRBJ2-3
DNA: TGCGCCAGCAGCCAAGATCTCGGAGCGGGGAGCACAGATACGCAGTATTTT; CDR3: CASSQDLGAGSTDTQYF; size: few; V: TRBV4-3; D: TRBD2; J: TRBJ2-3
DNA: TGCAGCGTTTCGGGGACCTATGGCTACACCTTC; CDR3: CSVSGTYGYTF; size: -; V: TRBV29-1; D: -; J: TRBJ1-2
DNA: TGTGCCAGCAGCTTTGTTTCGTACGAACAGGAGACCCAGTACTTC; CDR3: CASSFVSYEQETQYF; size: -; V: TRBV7-2; D: -; J: TRBJ2-5
DNA: TGTGCCAGCAGCTCCCGAAGCCAGGGGGGAACCGGGGAGCTGTTTTTT; CDR3: CASSSRSQGGTGELFF; size: few; V: TRBV9; D: -; J: TRBJ2-2
DNA: TGTGCCAGCAGCGTAGGGGGGAGGAAGGACGAGCAGTACTTC; CDR3: CASSVGGRKDEQYF; size: -; V: TRBV9; D: -; J: TRBJ2-7
DNA: TGTGCCACCAGCAGAGGGGAAGGGCACACCATATATTTT; CDR3: CATSRGEGHTIYF; size: -; V: TRBV15; D: -; J: TRBJ1-3
DNA: TGTGCCAGCAGTGTCGTGAGGGATGCTAACTATGGCTACACCTTC; CDR3: CASSVVRDANYGYTF; size: few; V: TRBV2; D: -; J: TRBJ1-2
DNA: TGTGCCAGTAGTATTGAAGGGAGGTATGAAAAACTGTTTTTT; CDR3: CASSIEGRYEKLFF; size: -; V: TRBV19; D: -; J: TRBJ1-4
DNA: TGTGCCAGCAGCGTAGAGGGCCAGGTGGGACACTATGGCTACACCTTC; CDR3: CASSVEGQVGHYGYTF; size: few; V: TRBV9; D: -; J: TRBJ1-2